This TCR beta chain was obtained from a study of CD8 T cells in ankylosing spondylitis. Study-wide results and limits: In ankylosing spondylitis blood, a motif of seven or eight highly homologous TCR beta variants appeared characteristic.

This clonotype has just a few counts. No antigen is known for it. Trimming shortened V by 0 bases and J by 7 bases, and 10 bases separated the two germline ends. The CDR3 consists of 13 residues. Germline assignment: CDR1 SGHRS and CDR2 YFSETQ. Preparation of TCR beta libraries was done by quantitative 5'-RACE with molecular barcodes. TCRdb processed the 5' RACE reads anew with MiXCR; each CDR3 protein has one entry. The sample holds about 750,000 distinct CDR3 sequences; 19% are singletons and the top ten take about 19%. The V call is TRBV5-1, the J call TRBJ1-1, with unresolved D. The sample was blood, either unsorted or a sorted T cell fraction (not recorded which). The clonotype was recovered from a male donor with ankylosing spondylitis. In DNA, the CDR3 is TGCGCCAGCAGCTTGGAACTTGGGGTTGAAGCTTTCTTT. Its translation: CASSLELGVEAFF. The variable domain in full, with the rest retrieved from reference TRBV5-1 and TRBJ1-1, is KAGVTQTPRYLIKTRGQQVTLSCSPISGHRSVSWYQQTPGQGLQFLFEYFSETQRNKGNFPGRFSGRQFSNSRSEMNVSTLELGDSALYLCASSLELGVEAFFGQGTRLTVV.